The 20 T cell receptor beta chains presented below share a single source sample, sequenced in a study of cytotoxic CD8 clonotypes in ibrutinib-treated CLL listed by TCRdb under 2021. The receptor library was made with the immunoSEQ multiplex PCR assay. TCRdb holds this immuneACCESS table with in-frame rearrangements only. Some clones are missing; in checked studies, unresolved V genes explain under half, and the rest has no known cause. This sample holds about 49,000 clones; roughly 53% were observed only once. About 31% of the sample belongs to the ten largest clones. This specimen's time point label, per the study, means: about 11 months on ibrutinib. The source material was PBMCs, sampled after 12 months of ibrutinib treatment. Receptors were obtained from a human donor with chronic lymphocytic leukemia.

The chain joins TRBV6-1 to TRBJ1-3; unclear D gene. Germline V gene lookup returns CDR1 MNHNS and CDR2 SASEGT. V lost 0 bases and J lost 9, with 15 bases in between. The CDR3 is made up of 15 amino acids. In DNA form, the CDR3 reads TGTGCCAGCAGTGAAGCGTTGGAACCCGGCCCCACCATATATTTT. Residues: CASSEALEPGPTIYF.

The J gene is TRBJ2-3, the V gene TRBV4-1; 10 nucleotides agree with TRBD2. Trimming took 1 base from V and 2 from J; bases not matched to a gene: 3. The CDR3 has 16 amino acids. Germline CDR1 and CDR2: MGHRA and YSYEKL. The CDR3 DNA reads as TGCGCCAGCAGCCAAGCACTAGCGGGGAACACAGATACGCAGTATTTT. Translation: CASSQALAGNTDTQYF.

The chain has TRBV18 and TRBJ2-5; perhaps TRBD2 as D (6 bases). This CDR3 comprises 14 residues. Per germline, CDR1 KGHSH and CDR2 LQKENI. The V end lost 0 bases, the J end lost 4 bases, and 9 bases lay between the germline ends. The CDR3 reads CASSPPSGRETQYF. For the CDR3, the DNA is TGTGCCAGCTCACCACCTAGCGGAAGAGAGACCCAGTACTTC.

The CDR3 protein is CASSEGGDYQETQYF. CDR3 DNA sequence: TGTGCCAGCAGTGAAGGGGGCGACTACCAAGAGACCCAGTACTTC. The V call is TRBV6-1, the J call TRBJ2-5; a possible D gene is TRBD1 (5 bases). With 1 base removed from V and 0 bases from J, the gap between germline ends came to 9 bases. Germline CDR1 and CDR2: MNHNS and SASEGT. The CDR3 has 15 residues.

A few counts support this clone. The chain joins TRBV5-4 to TRBJ2-3, with unresolved D. This CDR3 spans 12 amino acids. The V gene's germline CDR1 is SGHNT and CDR2 YYREEE (reference sequence). V shed 0 bases and J shed 6 bases, with 5 bases lying between them. DNA for the CDR3: TGTGCCAGCAGCTTGGCTTGGGATACGCAGTATTTT. It specifies CASSLAWDTQYF.

As regards this clone: The junction departs from the called germline gene at one end, perhaps through a read error. The chain carries TRBV11-3 and TRBJ2-5; D is ambiguous. The CDR3 length is 15 residues. The germline V gene encodes CDR1 SGHNT and CDR2 YENEEA. The CDR3 sequence is CASSLEQRAQETQYF. The CDR3 bases are TGTGCCAGCAGCCTAGAACAGCGAGCCCAAGAGACCCAGTACTTC.

This clone was seen repeatedly, ten times or more. The genes are TRBV7-3 and TRBJ1-2; unclear D gene. The CDR3 runs to 13 residues. The ends were cut back, 2 bases at V and 2 bases at J, with 6 bases in the middle. The germline gives CDR1 SGHTA, CDR2 FQGTGA. CDR3 DNA sequence: TGTGCCAGCAGCTTAGACGGGAACTATGGCTACACCTTC. Translating it yields CASSLDGNYGYTF. Full variable domain (outside the CDR3, taken from reference TRBV7-3 and TRBJ1-2): GAGVSQTPSNKVTEKGKYVELRCDPISGHTALYWYRQSLGQGPEFLIYFQGTGAADDSGLPNDRFFAVRPEGSVSTLKIQRTERGDSAVYLCASSLDGNYGYTFGSGTRLTVV.

The rearrangement joins TRBV18 to TRBJ1-6; D uncertain. The CDR3 is made up of 17 amino acids. V was clipped by 4 bases and J by 9 bases, with 22 bases between them. Per germline, CDR1 KGHSH and CDR2 LQKENI. CDR3 region: CASSLGVTGRTGSPLHF. The CDR3 nucleotides are TGTGCCAGCTCACTTGGGGTCACCGGGAGAACTGGTTCACCCCTCCACTTT.

As DNA, the CDR3 is TGTGCCAGCAGCCCAGGGGAAAGGAACTATGGCTACACCTTC. This encodes CASSPGERNYGYTF. The chain combines TRBV5-6 with TRBJ1-2, with D possibly TRBD1 on 6 matching bases. This CDR3 spans 14 amino acids. Germline-derived CDR1 and CDR2 are SGHDT and YYEEEE. V was cut by 4 bases and J by 2 bases, with 12 bases left in between.

This clone was counted a few times. The J gene is TRBJ2-3, the V gene TRBV6-1, with TRBD2 as a possible D gene (6 bases). The CDR3 has 15 amino acids. Germline lookup yields CDR1 MNHNS and CDR2 SASEGT. Trimming left V 4 bases short and J 2 bases short, with 13 bases between. CDR3 nucleotide sequence: TGTGCCAGCAGTGCCAGACTAGGAAACACAGATACGCAGTATTTT. This gives the protein CASSARLGNTDTQYF.

The chain joins TRBV28 to TRBJ1-5; maybe TRBD1 (5 bases). V gave up 1 base and J gave up 0 bases, with 10 bases separating them. CDR3 size: 16 residues. CDR1 is MDHEN, CDR2 SYDVKM, per germline. The CDR3 coding sequence is TGTGCCAGCAGTTTATCTCGGAGGGGTAGCAATCAGCCCCAGCATTTT. Its protein product is CASSLSRRGSNQPQHF.

This clone appeared a few times. The rearrangement links TRBV9 to TRBJ2-1; D gene unclear. CDR1 is SGDLS and CDR2 is YYNGEE in the germline V gene. The V end was cut by 0 bases, the J end by 9 bases, with 16 bases between. This CDR3 spans 15 amino acids. CDR3 amino acids: CASSVVDHPGREQFF. As DNA, the CDR3 is TGTGCCAGCAGCGTAGTAGACCACCCCGGCCGTGAGCAGTTCTTC.

The genes are TRBV5-4 and TRBJ2-5; 7 bases fit TRBD1. The CDR3 spans 14 residues. CDR1 and CDR2 (germline): SGHNT, YYREEE (reference sequence). The V segment lost 1 base and the J segment 3 bases; nucleotides outside the gene matches: 3. CDR3: CASSLTGAKETQYF. In nucleotides, the CDR3 is TGTGCCAGCAGCTTGACAGGGGCTAAAGAGACCCAGTACTTC.

The chain recombines TRBV7-9 with TRBJ1-2, with a possible D match to TRBD1 (5 bases). The CDR3 is 13 amino acids. V was trimmed by 5 bases and J by 0 bases, leaving 7 bases between them. CDR1 and CDR2 (germline): SEHNR, FQNEAQ (reference sequence). DNA for the CDR3: TGTGCCAGCAGCGGGACGGCTAACTATGGCTACACCTTC. Protein product: CASSGTANYGYTF.

The gene calls are TRBV6-1 and TRBJ1-1; D not certain. Trimming shortened V by 6 bases and J by 3 bases, and 14 bases separated the two germline ends. CDR1 and CDR2 (germline): MNHNS, SASEGT. The CDR3 length is 14 residues. CDR3: CASSASGLDTEAFF. The CDR3, as DNA: TGTGCCAGCAGCGCCTCGGGGTTGGACACTGAAGCTTTCTTT.

This sequence joins TRBV5-6 and TRBJ2-3; the match to TRBD2 covers 11 bases. The CDR3 length is 16 residues. Germline V lookup: CDR1 SGHDT, CDR2 YYEEEE. V was pared by 1 base and J by 3 bases, with 4 bases of the junction left unmatched. In DNA, the CDR3 is TGTGCCAGCAGCTTGTTGTCTAGCGGGGGGACAGATACGCAGTATTTT. Its translation: CASSLLSSGGTDTQYF.

This clone has only one observation. The genes are TRBV5-5 and TRBJ1-5; D might be TRBD1 (5 bases). Trimming pared 4 bases from V and 2 bases from J, leaving 10 bases between. The length of the CDR3 is 14 residues. Per the germline V gene, CDR1 is SGHKS and CDR2 is YYEKEE (reference sequence). The CDR3 DNA follows: TGTGCCAGCAGCAGGGACCCGGGCAATCAGCCCCAGCATTTT. This sequence encodes CASSRDPGNQPQHF.

The genes are TRBV29-1 and TRBJ1-4; 7 bases are a match to TRBD1. Germline V CDR1 and CDR2: SQVTM, ANQGSEA. This CDR3 is built from 13 residues. V dropped 7 bases and J dropped 8; count of bases not matched to a gene: 10. This CDR3 is CSAQGGRGEKLFF. The CDR3 DNA follows: TGCAGCGCCCAGGGGGGCAGGGGCGAAAAACTGTTTTTT.

CDR3 sequence: CATSLDTSTTGNTIYF. CDR3 in DNA: TGTGCCACCAGCCTCGATACCTCCACCACTGGAAACACCATATATTTT. V usage is TRBV15 and J usage is TRBJ1-3, with D unclear. The V end lost 5 bases, the J end lost 2 bases, and 16 bases lay between the germline ends. The CDR3 totals 16 residues. Germline assignment: CDR1 LNHNV and CDR2 YYDKDF (reference sequence).

The rearrangement links TRBV7-2 to TRBJ1-3; the match to TRBD1 covers 9 bases. V lost 1 base to trimming and J lost 0 bases; unmatched junction nucleotides: 4. CDR1 is SGHTA and CDR2 is FQGNSA in the germline V gene. The CDR3 length is 17 residues. CDR3 coding DNA: TGTGCCAGCAGCTTAGGACAGGGGGAATACTCTGGAAACACCATATATTTT. It codes for CASSLGQGEYSGNTIYF. The entire variable domain, with the rest obtained from reference TRBV7-2 and TRBJ1-3, is as follows: GAGVSQSPSNKVTEKGKDVELRCDPISGHTALYWYRQSLGQGLEFLIYFQGNSAPDKSGLPSDRFSAERTGGSVSTLTIQRTQQEDSAVYLCASSLGQGEYSGNTIYFGEGSWLTVV.